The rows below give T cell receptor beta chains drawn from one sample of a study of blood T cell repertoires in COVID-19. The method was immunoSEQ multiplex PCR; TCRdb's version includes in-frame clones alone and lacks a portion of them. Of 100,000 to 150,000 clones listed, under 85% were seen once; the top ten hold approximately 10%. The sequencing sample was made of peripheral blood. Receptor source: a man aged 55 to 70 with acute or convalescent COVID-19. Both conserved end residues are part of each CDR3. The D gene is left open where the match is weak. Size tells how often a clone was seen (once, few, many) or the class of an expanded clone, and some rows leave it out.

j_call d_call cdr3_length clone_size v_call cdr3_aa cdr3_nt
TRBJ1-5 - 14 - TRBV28 CASKLRQAWQPQHF TGTGCCAGCAAACTTCGACAGGCGTGGCAGCCCCAGCATTTT
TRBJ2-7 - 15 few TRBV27 CASSLYGQGIDEQYF TGTGCCAGCAGTTTATATGGGCAGGGAATCGACGAGCAGTACTTC
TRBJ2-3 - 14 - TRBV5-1 CASSPTKVIDTQYF TGCGCCAGCAGCCCAACTAAGGTAATAGATACGCAGTATTTT
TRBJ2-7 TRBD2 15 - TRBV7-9 CASNRPGLASYEQYF TGTGCCAGCAACCGACCGGGACTAGCGTCTTACGAGCAGTACTTC
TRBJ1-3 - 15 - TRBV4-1 CASSQVLFSGNTIYF TGCGCCAGCAGCCAAGTTCTGTTCTCTGGAAACACCATATATTTT
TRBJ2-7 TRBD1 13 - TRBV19 CASSRDSYGEQYF TGTGCCAGTAGTAGGGACAGCTACGGCGAGCAGTACTTC
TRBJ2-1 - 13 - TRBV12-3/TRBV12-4 CASLDNSYNEQFF TGTGCCAGTTTGGACAACTCCTACAATGAGCAGTTCTTC
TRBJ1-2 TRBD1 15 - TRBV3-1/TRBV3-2 CASSQGTGNFYGYTF TGTGCCAGCAGCCAAGGGACAGGGAACTTCTATGGCTACACCTTC
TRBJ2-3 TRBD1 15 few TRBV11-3 CASSYGQESTDTQYF TGTGCCAGCAGCTATGGACAGGAGAGCACAGATACGCAGTATTTT
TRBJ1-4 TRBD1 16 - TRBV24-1 CASSAGTGKANEKLFF TGTGCTTCATCCGCTGGGACAGGGAAGGCTAATGAAAAACTGTTTTTT
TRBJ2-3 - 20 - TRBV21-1 CASSKEEGELRGRDTDTQYF TGTGCCAGCAGCAAAGAAGAGGGGGAATTGCGGGGGCGGGACACAGATACGCAGTATTTT
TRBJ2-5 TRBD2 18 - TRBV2 CASRAGLAGLGYQETQYF TGTGCCAGCAGGGCGGGACTAGCGGGATTAGGGTACCAAGAGACCCAGTACTTC
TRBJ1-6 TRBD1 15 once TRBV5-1 CASSPRTGNNSPLHF TGCGCCAGCAGCCCAAGGACAGGGAATAATTCACCCCTCCACTTT
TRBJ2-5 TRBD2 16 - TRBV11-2 CASSPSSGRGQETQYF TGTGCCAGCAGCCCGAGTAGCGGGAGGGGCCAAGAGACCCAGTACTTC
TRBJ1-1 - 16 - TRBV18 CASSPSQGRGGTEAFF TGTGCCAGCTCACCATCCCAGGGGCGCGGCGGTACTGAAGCTTTCTTT
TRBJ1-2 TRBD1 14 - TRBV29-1 CSVETGTGAWGYTF TGCAGCGTAGAAACCGGGACAGGGGCTTGGGGCTACACCTTC
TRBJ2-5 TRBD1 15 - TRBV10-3 CAISEETGNQETQYF TGTGCCATCAGTGAGGAGACAGGGAATCAGGAGACCCAGTACTTC
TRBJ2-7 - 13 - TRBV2 CASSSQGGNEQYF TGTGCCAGCAGTTCACAGGGGGGGAACGAGCAGTACTTC
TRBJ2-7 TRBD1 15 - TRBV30 CAWNSGTGGLDEQYF TGTGCCTGGAACTCCGGGACAGGGGGCTTGGACGAGCAGTACTTC
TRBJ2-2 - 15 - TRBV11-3 CASSLQTGPTGELFF TGTGCCAGCAGCTTACAGACAGGACCCACCGGGGAGCTGTTTTTT
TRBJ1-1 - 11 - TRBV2 CASMLYTEAFF TGTGCCAGCATGTTATACACTGAAGCTTTCTTT
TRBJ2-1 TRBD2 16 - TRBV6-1 CASSVFGLAGVNEQFF TGTGCCAGCAGTGTCTTTGGACTAGCGGGAGTGAATGAGCAGTTCTTC
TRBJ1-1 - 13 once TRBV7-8 CASMPSRVNTAFF TGTGCCAGCATGCCCTCACGCGTCAATACAGCTTTCTTT
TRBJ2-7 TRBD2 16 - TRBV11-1 CASSSSGTSGRYEQYF TGTGCCAGCAGCTCATCCGGGACTAGCGGGAGATACGAGCAGTACTTC
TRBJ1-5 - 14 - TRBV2 CASSERGRDQPQHF TGTGCCAGCAGTGAACGAGGGAGGGATCAGCCCCAGCATTTT
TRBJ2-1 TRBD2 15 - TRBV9 CASSEGGTSGNEQFF TGTGCCAGCAGCGAGGGAGGGACTAGCGGCAATGAGCAGTTCTTC
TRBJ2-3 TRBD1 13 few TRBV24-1 CATSDLQGATQYF TGTGCCACCAGTGATTTGCAGGGGGCTACGCAGTATTTT
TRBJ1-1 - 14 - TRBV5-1 CASSFDGSNTEAFF TGCGCCAGCAGCTTCGACGGGTCGAACACTGAAGCTTTCTTT
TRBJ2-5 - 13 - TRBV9 CASSTGQKETQYF TGTGCCAGCAGCACAGGACAGAAAGAGACCCAGTACTTC
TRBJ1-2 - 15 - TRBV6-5 CASSYNRGAIHGYTF TGTGCCAGCAGTTACAATCGGGGGGCGATTCATGGCTACACCTTC
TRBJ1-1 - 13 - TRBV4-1 CASSLRENTEAFF TGCGCCAGCAGCTTGAGGGAGAACACTGAAGCTTTCTTT
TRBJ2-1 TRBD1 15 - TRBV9 CASSVGTGSYNEQFF TGTGCCAGCAGCGTCGGGACAGGTTCCTACAATGAGCAGTTCTTC
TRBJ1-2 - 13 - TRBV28 CASSLSGQLGYTF TGTGCCAGCAGTTTATCCGGACAACTGGGCTACACCTTC
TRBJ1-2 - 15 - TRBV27 CASSLRGQRGYGYTF TGTGCCAGCAGTTTAAGAGGACAGAGAGGCTATGGCTACACCTTC
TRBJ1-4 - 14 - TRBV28 CASTDGGGNEKLFF TGTGCCAGCACCGATGGGGGGGGGAATGAAAAACTGTTTTTT
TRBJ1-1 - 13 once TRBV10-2 CASSDQVGSEAFF TGCGCCAGCAGTGACCAGGTGGGGAGTGAAGCTTTCTTT
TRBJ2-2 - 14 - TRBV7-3 CASSYHSNTGELFF TGTGCCAGCAGCTACCACTCGAACACCGGGGAGCTGTTTTTT
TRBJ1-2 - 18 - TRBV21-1 CASSKAEVDRASTYGYTF TGTGCCAGCAGCAAAGCGGAGGTTGATAGGGCCTCCACCTATGGCTACACCTTC
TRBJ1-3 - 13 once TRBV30 CAWSDSSGNTIYF TGTGCCTGGTCCGACAGCTCTGGAAACACCATATATTTT
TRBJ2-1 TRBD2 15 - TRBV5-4 CASSLGGSSYNEQFF TGTGCCAGCAGCTTAGGCGGGAGCTCCTACAATGAGCAGTTCTTC
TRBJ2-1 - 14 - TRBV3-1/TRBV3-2 CASSPSVSYNEQFF TGTGCCAGCAGCCCTAGCGTATCCTACAATGAGCAGTTCTTC